This T cell receptor (beta chain) stems from a study of blood T cell repertoires in COVID-19. The assay was immunoSEQ multiplex PCR, and TCRdb's table has in-frame clones only and misses some. The table has about 250,000 clones, about 90% seen once. V lost 3 bases and J lost 3, with 11 bases in between. The CDR3 has 14 residues. Germline V gene sequence: CDR1 LNHNV, CDR2 YYDKDF (reference sequence). This sequence was found in a man aged 25-45 years with COVID-19, enrolled during active disease. This chain uses TRBV15 with TRBJ2-5; tentatively, D is TRBD1 (5 bases). The sequencing sample was made of peripheral blood. The CDR3 bases are TGTGCCACCAGCAGTCACGACAGAAAAGAGACCCAGTACTTC. It translates to CATSSHDRKETQYF.